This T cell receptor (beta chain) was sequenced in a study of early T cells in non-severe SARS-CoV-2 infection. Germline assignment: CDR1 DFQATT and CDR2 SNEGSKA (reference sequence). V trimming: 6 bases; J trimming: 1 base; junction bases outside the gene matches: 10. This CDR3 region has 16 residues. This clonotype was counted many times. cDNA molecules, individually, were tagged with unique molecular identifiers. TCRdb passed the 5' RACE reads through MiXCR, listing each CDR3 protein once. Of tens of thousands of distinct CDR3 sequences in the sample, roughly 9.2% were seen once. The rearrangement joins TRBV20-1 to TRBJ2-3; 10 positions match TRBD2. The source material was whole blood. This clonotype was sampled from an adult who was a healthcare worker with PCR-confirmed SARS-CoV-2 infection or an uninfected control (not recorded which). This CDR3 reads CSARTSGFLRTDTQYF. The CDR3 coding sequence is TGCAGTGCACGGACTAGCGGCTTCCTTCGCACAGATACGCAGTATTTT.